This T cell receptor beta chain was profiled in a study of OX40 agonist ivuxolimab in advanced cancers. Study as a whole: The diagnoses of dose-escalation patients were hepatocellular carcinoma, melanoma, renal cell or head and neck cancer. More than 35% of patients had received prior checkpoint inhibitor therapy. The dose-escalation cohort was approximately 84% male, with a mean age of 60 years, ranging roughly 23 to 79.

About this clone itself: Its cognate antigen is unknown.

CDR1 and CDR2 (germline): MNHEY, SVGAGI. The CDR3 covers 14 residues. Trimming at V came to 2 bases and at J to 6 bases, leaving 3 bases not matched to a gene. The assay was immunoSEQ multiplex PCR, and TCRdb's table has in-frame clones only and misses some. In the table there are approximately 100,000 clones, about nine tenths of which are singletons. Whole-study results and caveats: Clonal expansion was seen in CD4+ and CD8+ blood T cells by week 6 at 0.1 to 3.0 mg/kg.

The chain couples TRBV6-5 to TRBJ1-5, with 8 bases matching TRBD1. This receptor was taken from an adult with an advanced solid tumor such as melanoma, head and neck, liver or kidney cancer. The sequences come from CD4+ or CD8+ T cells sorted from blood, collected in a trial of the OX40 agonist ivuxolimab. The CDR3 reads CASSYGQGGQPQHF. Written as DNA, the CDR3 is TGTGCCAGCAGTTACGGACAGGGTGGTCAGCCCCAGCATTTT.